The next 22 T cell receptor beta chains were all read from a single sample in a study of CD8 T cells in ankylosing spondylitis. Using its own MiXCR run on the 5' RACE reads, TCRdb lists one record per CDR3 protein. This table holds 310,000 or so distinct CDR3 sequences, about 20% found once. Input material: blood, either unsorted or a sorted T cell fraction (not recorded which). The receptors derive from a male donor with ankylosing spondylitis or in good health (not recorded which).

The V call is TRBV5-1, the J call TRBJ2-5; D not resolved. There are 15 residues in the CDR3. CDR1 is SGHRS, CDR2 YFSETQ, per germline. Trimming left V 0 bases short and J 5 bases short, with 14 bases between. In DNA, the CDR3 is TGCGCCAGCAGCTTGGCCAACCGATTTGAGGAGACCCAGTACTTC. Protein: CASSLANRFEETQYF.

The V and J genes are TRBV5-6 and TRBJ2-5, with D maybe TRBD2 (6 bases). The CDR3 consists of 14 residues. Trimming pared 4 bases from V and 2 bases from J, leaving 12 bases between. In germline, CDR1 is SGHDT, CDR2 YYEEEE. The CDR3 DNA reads TGTGCCAGCAGCCCCGGGACTCTACAAGAGACCCAGTACTTC. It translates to CASSPGTLQETQYF.

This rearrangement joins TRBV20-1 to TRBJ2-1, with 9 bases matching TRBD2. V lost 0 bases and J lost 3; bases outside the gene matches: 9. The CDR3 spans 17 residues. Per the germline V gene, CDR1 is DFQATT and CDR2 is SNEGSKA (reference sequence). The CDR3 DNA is TGCAGTGCTAGAGATACGGGGGCGGGAGGGTACTACAATGAGCAGTTCTTC. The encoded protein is CSARDTGAGGYYNEQFF.

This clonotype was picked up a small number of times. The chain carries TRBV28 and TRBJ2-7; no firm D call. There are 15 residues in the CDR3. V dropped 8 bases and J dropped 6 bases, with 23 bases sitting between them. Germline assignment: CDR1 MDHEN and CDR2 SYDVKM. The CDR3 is CASSSWGQLTGEQYV. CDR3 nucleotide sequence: TGTGCCAGCTCCTCATGGGGTCAGCTAACGGGCGAGCAGTACGTC.

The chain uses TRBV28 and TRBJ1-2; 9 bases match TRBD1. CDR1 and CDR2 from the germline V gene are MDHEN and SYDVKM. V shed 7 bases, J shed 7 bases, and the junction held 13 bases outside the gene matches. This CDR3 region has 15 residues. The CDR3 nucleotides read TGTGCCAGCATCCCACGGGACAGGGTTCTTGGTGGCTACACCTTC. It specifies CASIPRDRVLGGYTF.

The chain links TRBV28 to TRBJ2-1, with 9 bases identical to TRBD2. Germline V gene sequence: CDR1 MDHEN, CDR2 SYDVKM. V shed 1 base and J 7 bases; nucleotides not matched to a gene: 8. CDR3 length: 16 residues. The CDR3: CASSLLGGRAVNEQFF. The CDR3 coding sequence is TGTGCCAGCAGTTTATTAGGCGGGAGGGCCGTTAATGAGCAGTTCTTC.

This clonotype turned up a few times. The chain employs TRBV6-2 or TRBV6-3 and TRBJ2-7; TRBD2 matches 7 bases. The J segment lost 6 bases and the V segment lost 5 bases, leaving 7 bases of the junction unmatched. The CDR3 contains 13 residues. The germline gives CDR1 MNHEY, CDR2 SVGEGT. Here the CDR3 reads CASSRTSVFEQYV. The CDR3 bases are TGTGCCAGCAGTCGTACTAGCGTATTCGAGCAGTACGTC.

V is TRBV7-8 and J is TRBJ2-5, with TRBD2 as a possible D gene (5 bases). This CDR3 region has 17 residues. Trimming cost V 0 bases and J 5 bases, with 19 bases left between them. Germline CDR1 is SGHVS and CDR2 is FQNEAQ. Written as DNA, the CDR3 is TGTGCCAGCAGCTTAGCTACCCAACGTCCCGGCGGGGAGACCCAGTACTTC. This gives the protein CASSLATQRPGGETQYF. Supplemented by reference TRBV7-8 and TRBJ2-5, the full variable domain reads GAGVSQSPRYKVAKRGQDVALRCDPISGHVSLFWYQQALGQGPEFLTYFQNEAQLDKSGLPSDRFFAERPEGSVSTLKIQRTQQEDSAVYLCASSLATQRPGGETQYFGPGTRLLVL.

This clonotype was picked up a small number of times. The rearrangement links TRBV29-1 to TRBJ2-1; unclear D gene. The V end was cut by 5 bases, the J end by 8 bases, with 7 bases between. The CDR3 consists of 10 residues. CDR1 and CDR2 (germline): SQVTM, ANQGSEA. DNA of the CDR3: TGCAGCGTTATCTGGGATGAGCAGTTCTTC. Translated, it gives CSVIWDEQFF.

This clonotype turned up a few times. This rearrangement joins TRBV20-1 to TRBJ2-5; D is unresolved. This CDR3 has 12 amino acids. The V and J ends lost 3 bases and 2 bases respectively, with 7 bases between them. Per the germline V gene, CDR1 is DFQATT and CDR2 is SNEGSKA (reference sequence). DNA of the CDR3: TGCAGTGCTAGTTCGGATCAAGAGACCCAGTACTTC. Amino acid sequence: CSASSDQETQYF.

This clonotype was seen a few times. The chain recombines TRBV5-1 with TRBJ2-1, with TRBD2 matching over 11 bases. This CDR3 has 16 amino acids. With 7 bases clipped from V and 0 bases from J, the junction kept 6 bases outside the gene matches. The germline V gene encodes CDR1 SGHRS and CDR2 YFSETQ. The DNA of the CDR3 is TGCGCCAGCCGTAGCGGGAGGGCCCCCTCCTACAATGAGCAGTTCTTC. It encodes CASRSGRAPSYNEQFF.

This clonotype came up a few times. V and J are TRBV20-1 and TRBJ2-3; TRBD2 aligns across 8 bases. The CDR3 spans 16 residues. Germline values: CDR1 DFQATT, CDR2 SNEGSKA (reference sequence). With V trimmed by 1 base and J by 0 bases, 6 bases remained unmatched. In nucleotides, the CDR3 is TGCAGTGCTAGAGCCCTTAGCGGGGCTAGCACAGATACGCAGTATTTT. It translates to CSARALSGASTDTQYF.

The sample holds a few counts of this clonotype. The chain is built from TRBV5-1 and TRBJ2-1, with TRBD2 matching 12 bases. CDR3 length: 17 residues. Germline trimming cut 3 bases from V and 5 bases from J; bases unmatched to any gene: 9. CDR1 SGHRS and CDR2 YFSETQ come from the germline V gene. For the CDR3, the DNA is TGCGCCAGCAGCTCGTTACAAGGACTAGCGGGGAACAATGAGCAGTTCTTC. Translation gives CASSSLQGLAGNNEQFF.

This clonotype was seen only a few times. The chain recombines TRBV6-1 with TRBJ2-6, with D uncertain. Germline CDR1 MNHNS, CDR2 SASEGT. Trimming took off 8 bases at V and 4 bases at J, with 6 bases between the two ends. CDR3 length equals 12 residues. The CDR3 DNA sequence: TGTGCCAGCGGCCAAGGGGCCAACGTCCTGACTTTC. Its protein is CASGQGANVLTF.

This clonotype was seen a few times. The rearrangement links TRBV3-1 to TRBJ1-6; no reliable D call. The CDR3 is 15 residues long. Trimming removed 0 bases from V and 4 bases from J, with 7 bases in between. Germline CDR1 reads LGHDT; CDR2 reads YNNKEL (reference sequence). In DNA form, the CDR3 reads TGTGCCAGCAGCCAAGAGTTGCTTTATAATTCACCCCTCCACTTT. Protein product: CASSQELLYNSPLHF.

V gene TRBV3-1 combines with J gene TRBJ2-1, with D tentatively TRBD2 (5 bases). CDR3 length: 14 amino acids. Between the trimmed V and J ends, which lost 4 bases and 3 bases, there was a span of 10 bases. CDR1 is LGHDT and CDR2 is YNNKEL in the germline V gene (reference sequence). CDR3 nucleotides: TGTGCCAGCAGCCGGGAGTCGGGCTACAATGAGCAGTTCTTC. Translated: CASSRESGYNEQFF.

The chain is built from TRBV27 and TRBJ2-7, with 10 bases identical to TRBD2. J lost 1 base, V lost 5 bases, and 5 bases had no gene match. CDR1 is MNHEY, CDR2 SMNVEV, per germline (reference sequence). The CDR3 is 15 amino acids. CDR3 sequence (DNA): TGTGCCAGCAGTCTACTAGCGGGGAGTTCCTACGAGCAGTACGTC. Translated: CASSLLAGSSYEQYV.

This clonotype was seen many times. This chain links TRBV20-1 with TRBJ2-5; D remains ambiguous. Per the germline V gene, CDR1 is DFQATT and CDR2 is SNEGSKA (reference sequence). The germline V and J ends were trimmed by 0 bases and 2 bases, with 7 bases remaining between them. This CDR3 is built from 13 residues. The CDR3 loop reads CSAREDGQETQYF. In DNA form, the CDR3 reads TGCAGTGCTAGAGAGGACGGGCAAGAGACCCAGTACTTC.

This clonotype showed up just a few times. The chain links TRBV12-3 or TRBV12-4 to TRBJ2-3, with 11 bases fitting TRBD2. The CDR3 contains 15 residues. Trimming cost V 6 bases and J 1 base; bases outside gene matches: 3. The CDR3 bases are TGTGCCAGCAGCATACTAGCGGGGGGCACAGATACGCAGTATTTT. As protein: CASSILAGGTDTQYF.

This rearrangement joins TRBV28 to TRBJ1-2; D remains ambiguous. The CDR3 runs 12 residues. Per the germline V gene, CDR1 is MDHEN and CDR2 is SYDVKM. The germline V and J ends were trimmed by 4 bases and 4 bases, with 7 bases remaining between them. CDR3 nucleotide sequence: TGTGCCAGCAGTTCTCCTACCTATGGCTACACCTTC. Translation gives CASSSPTYGYTF.

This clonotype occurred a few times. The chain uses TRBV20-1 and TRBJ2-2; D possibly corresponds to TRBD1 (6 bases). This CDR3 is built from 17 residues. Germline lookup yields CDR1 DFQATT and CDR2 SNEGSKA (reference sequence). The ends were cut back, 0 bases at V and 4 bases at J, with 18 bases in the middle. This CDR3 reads CSARDGWQGSGTGELFF. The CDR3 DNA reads TGCAGTGCTAGAGACGGTTGGCAGGGGTCTGGCACCGGGGAGCTGTTTTTT.

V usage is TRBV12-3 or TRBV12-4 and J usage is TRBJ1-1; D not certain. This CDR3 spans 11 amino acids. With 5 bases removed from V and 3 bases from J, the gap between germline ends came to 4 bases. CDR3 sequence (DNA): TGTGCCAGCAGTCGTTACACTGAAGCTTTCTTT. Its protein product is CASSRYTEAFF.